The 10 T cell receptor beta chains in this list originate from one sample, sequenced in a study of PD-L1 blockade in urothelial cancer. This table comes from immunoSEQ multiplex PCR, and its TCRdb copy is limited to in-frame clones, with some not included. Here the sample spans about 38,000 clones, under 90% being singletons. The specimen was PBMCs, collected around atezolizumab (anti-PD-L1) treatment. These receptors were collected from a man aged 55 to 69 with urothelial cancer.

V usage is TRBV5-6 and J usage is TRBJ2-1, with D possibly being TRBD1 (5 bases). Germline lookup yields CDR1 SGHDT and CDR2 YYEEEE. V lost 4 bases, J lost 0 bases, and 14 bases lay in between. The CDR3 loop spans 16 amino acids. CDR3 nucleotides: TGTGCCAGCAGCACCTACCGACAGAGCTCCTACAATGAGCAGTTCTTC. Translation gives CASSTYRQSSYNEQFF.

The V and J genes are TRBV6-5 and TRBJ2-7; D is perhaps TRBD1 (6 bases). This CDR3 has 12 amino acids. Looked up from germline, CDR1 is MNHEY and CDR2 is SVGAGI. V lost 6 bases and J lost 11, with 17 bases in between. CDR3 protein: CASRETGALEYF. The CDR3 coding sequence is TGTGCCAGCAGAGAGACAGGAGCCTTGGAGTACTTC.

This chain uses TRBV30 with TRBJ2-4, with TRBD1 matching 10 bases. The germline V gene encodes CDR1 GTSNPN and CDR2 SVGIG (reference sequence). This CDR3 region has 14 residues. V was pared by 2 bases and J by 9 bases, with 7 bases of the junction left unmatched. The CDR3 coding sequence is TGTGCCTGGAGTCCCTGGACAGGGGGGGCCATTCAGTACTTC. This gives the protein CAWSPWTGGAIQYF. Full variable domain (rest looked up from reference TRBV30 and TRBJ2-4): SQTIHQWPATLVQPVGSPLSLECTVEGTSNPNLYWYRQAAGRGLQLLFYSVGIGQISSEVPQNLSASRPQDRQFILSSKKLLLSDSGFYLCAWSPWTGGAIQYFGAGTRLSVL.

The chain joins TRBV19 to TRBJ2-1; the D gene is possibly TRBD1 (6 bases). Germline V CDR1 and CDR2: LNHDA, SQIVND (reference sequence). The germline V and J ends were trimmed by 7 bases and 5 bases, with 15 bases remaining between them. The CDR3 consists of 14 residues. The CDR3 here is CASTDGDTDNEQFF. The CDR3, as DNA: TGTGCCAGTACCGACGGGGACACGGACAATGAGCAGTTCTTC.

The chain links TRBV27 to TRBJ1-1, with 7 positions matching TRBD1. Germline CDR1 is MNHEY and CDR2 is SMNVEV (reference sequence). The V segment lost 5 bases and the J segment 3 bases; nucleotides outside the gene matches: 9. The CDR3 covers 15 residues. The CDR3 region has the DNA TGTGCCAGCAGTAGGAGGGGGCACGATGACACTGAAGCTTTCTTT. It codes for CASSRRGHDDTEAFF.

This clone was seen once. The J gene is TRBJ1-5, the V gene TRBV19, with 9 bases lining up with TRBD1. CDR3 length: 15 residues. With 5 bases clipped from V and 6 bases from J, the junction kept 8 bases outside the gene matches. The germline V gene has CDR1 LNHDA and CDR2 SQIVND (reference sequence). The CDR3 bases are TGTGCCAGTAGTTTCGCCGGACAGGGGAGTCAGCCCCAGCATTTT. As protein: CASSFAGQGSQPQHF.

The rearrangement uses TRBV7-9 and TRBJ2-3, with a tentative D call TRBD2 (6 bases). The V end was cut by 2 bases, the J end by 2 bases, with 17 bases between. The CDR3 spans 17 residues. Germline-derived CDR1 and CDR2 are SEHNR and FQNEAQ (reference sequence). CDR3 residues: CASSLFGGGGFTDTQYF. The DNA of the CDR3 is TGTGCCAGCAGCTTATTTGGTGGTGGGGGGTTCACAGATACGCAGTATTTT.

This chain uses TRBV7-2 with TRBJ1-1; D call uncertain. This CDR3 has 12 residues. Germline lookup yields CDR1 SGHTA and CDR2 FQGNSA. Trimming left V 5 bases short and J 4 bases short, with 8 bases between. CDR3 residues: CASSPLFTEAFF. DNA for the CDR3: TGTGCCAGCAGCCCCCTATTCACTGAAGCTTTCTTT.

Written as DNA, the CDR3 is TGTGCCAGCAGCTTAGGACCGAGCGGGGGTCTGTATGGTGAGCAGTTCTTC. Its translation is CASSLGPSGGLYGEQFF. The chain carries TRBV7-2 and TRBJ2-1, with 8 bases identical to TRBD2. The CDR3 has 17 amino acids. V lost 1 base, J lost 9 bases, and 14 bases stayed unmatched. The germline V gene encodes CDR1 SGHTA and CDR2 FQGNSA.

The chain joins TRBV9 to TRBJ2-7; TRBD1 agrees at 9 bases. The CDR3 is made up of 14 amino acids. V lost 3 bases to trimming and J lost 4 bases; unmatched junction nucleotides: 5. Germline V gene lookup returns CDR1 SGDLS and CDR2 YYNGEE. CDR3 bases: TGTGCCAGCAGCGGTGGGACAGGGACTTACGAGCAGTACTTC. Residues: CASSGGTGTYEQYF. The full variable domain, rest sourced from reference TRBV9 and TRBJ2-7, is DSGVTQTPKHLITATGQRVTLRCSPRSGDLSVYWYQQSLDQGLQFLIQYYNGEERAKGNILERFSAQQFPDLHSELNLSSLELGDSALYFCASSGGTGTYEQYFGPGTRLTVT.